Shown below are 24 T cell receptor beta chains from a single sample sequenced in a study of blood T cell repertoires in COVID-19. Here immunoSEQ multiplex PCR was the method, and the copy in TCRdb shows in-frame clones only, minus some. The sample consists of under 250,000 clones, 82% of them appearing once. The sample consisted of peripheral blood. The receptors originated from a woman at least 80 years old with acute or convalescent COVID-19.

The chain couples TRBV4-2 to TRBJ1-2; TRBD1 is a possible D gene (5 bases). This CDR3 contains 13 residues. In germline, CDR1 is LGHNA, CDR2 YNFKEQ. Trimming took 3 bases from V and 4 from J, leaving 9 bases between them. CDR3 amino acids: CASSHSDSYGYTF. The CDR3 DNA follows: TGTGCCAGCAGCCATTCCGACAGCTATGGCTACACCTTC.

This clone turned up a few times. V usage is TRBV9 and J usage is TRBJ2-5, with 10 bases lining up with TRBD1. V lost 4 bases, J lost 5 bases, and 8 bases stayed unmatched. This CDR3 is 15 amino acids long. CDR1 is SGDLS and CDR2 is YYNGEE in the germline V gene. The CDR3 protein is CASSTQDRGWETQYF. The CDR3, as DNA: TGTGCCAGCAGCACCCAGGACAGGGGGTGGGAGACCCAGTACTTC.

CDR3: CASSLDSSTGIYNEQFF. CDR3 sequence (DNA): TGTGCCAGCAGCTTAGACAGTTCCACCGGAATCTACAATGAGCAGTTCTTC. This sequence joins TRBV5-4 and TRBJ2-1; D possibly corresponds to TRBD1 (5 bases). The CDR3 loop spans 17 amino acids. Germline V gene data show CDR1 as SGHNT and CDR2 as YYREEE (reference sequence). V was clipped by 2 bases and J by 3 bases, with 18 bases between them.

The J gene is TRBJ2-1, the V gene TRBV7-2; tentatively, D is TRBD2 (7 bases). Germline CDR1 reads SGHTA; CDR2 reads FQGNSA. The CDR3 is made up of 12 amino acids. Trimming removed 0 bases at V and 12 bases at J, with 9 bases between. In DNA, the CDR3 is TGTGCCAGCAGCTTAGCGGGGGGGCGGCAGTTCTTC. Protein: CASSLAGGRQFF.

The V and J genes are TRBV7-2 and TRBJ1-3; D is unclear. Trimming stripped 6 bases from V and 2 bases from J, with 11 bases between. CDR1 is SGHTA, CDR2 FQGNSA, per germline. CDR3 length equals 14 residues. In nucleotides, the CDR3 is TGTGCCAGCAGATCCGCGGGGACTGGAAACACCATATATTTT. This encodes CASRSAGTGNTIYF.

V usage is TRBV7-9 and J usage is TRBJ1-5; possibly TRBD1 for D (5 bases). Germline CDR1 reads SEHNR; CDR2 reads FQNEAQ (reference sequence). The CDR3 has 15 residues. V gave up 4 bases and J gave up 7 bases, with 17 bases separating them. The CDR3 sequence: CASSSQWGAGQPQHF. The CDR3 nucleotides read TGTGCCAGCAGCTCTCAATGGGGCGCGGGGCAGCCCCAGCATTTT.

The rearrangement joins TRBV6-5 to TRBJ2-7, with TRBD2 matching over 8 bases. J gave up 4 bases and V 10 bases, and 12 bases lay outside the gene matches. Germline CDR1 and CDR2: MNHEY and SVGAGI. This CDR3 contains 14 residues. The CDR3 here is CATSREGMVYEQYF. DNA for the CDR3: TGTGCCACCTCCCGGGAGGGGATGGTGTACGAGCAGTACTTC.

The rearrangement links TRBV9 to TRBJ1-5; 9 bases fit TRBD1. Germline assignment: CDR1 SGDLS and CDR2 YYNGEE. The CDR3 covers 15 residues. The V segment lost 4 bases and the J segment 6 bases; nucleotides outside the gene matches: 8. CDR3 residues: CASSRQGDDGQPQHF. The CDR3 nucleotides are TGTGCCAGCAGCCGACAGGGGGATGATGGTCAGCCCCAGCATTTT.

The chain combines TRBV30 with TRBJ1-2; D gene uncertain. Trimming stripped 5 bases from V and 4 bases from J, with 14 bases between. CDR3 length: 13 residues. Germline V CDR1 and CDR2: GTSNPN, SVGIG (reference sequence). The DNA for the CDR3 is TGTGCCTGGCGGTACGCGGGTATCTATGGCTACACCTTC. Amino acid sequence: CAWRYAGIYGYTF.

The chain recombines TRBV7-9 with TRBJ1-4; D remains ambiguous. This CDR3 region has 17 residues. Germline CDR1 reads SEHNR; CDR2 reads FQNEAQ (reference sequence). The V end was cut by 2 bases, the J end by 4 bases, with 17 bases between. The CDR3 region has the DNA TGTGCCAGCAGCTTACTTGGTCCCGACCGGAGTAATGAAAAACTGTTTTTT. It codes for CASSLLGPDRSNEKLFF.

This clone was counted between two and nine times. The chain couples TRBV7-2 to TRBJ1-2, with 7 bases aligning to TRBD1. J lost 4 bases, V lost 5 bases, and 16 bases had no gene match. This CDR3 is built from 17 residues. Germline CDR1 reads SGHTA; CDR2 reads FQGNSA. Written as DNA, the CDR3 is TGTGCCAGCAGCCCCTCCCGGGACAGTTTCTGGACCTATGGCTACACCTTC. Residues: CASSPSRDSFWTYGYTF.

This clone has a single count. The chain recombines TRBV20-1 with TRBJ1-4; D remains ambiguous. CDR3 length: 11 amino acids. Germline loops: CDR1 DFQATT, CDR2 SNEGSKA (reference sequence). V was pared by 3 bases and J by 4 bases, with 3 bases between. DNA of the CDR3: TGCAGTGCTAGCTATAATGAAAAACTGTTTTTT. As protein: CSASYNEKLFF.

This clone was observed once. The rearrangement links TRBV11-3 to TRBJ2-3, with TRBD2 matching 8 bases. The germline gives CDR1 SGHNT, CDR2 YENEEA. V was pared by 0 bases and J by 7 bases, with 6 bases of the junction left unmatched. The length of the CDR3 is 15 residues. The CDR3 is CASSLESSGGNTQYF. The CDR3 region has the DNA TGTGCCAGCAGCTTAGAATCAAGCGGGGGAAATACGCAGTATTTT.

This rearrangement joins TRBV2 to TRBJ1-1; D uncertain. The ends were cut back, 2 bases at V and 1 base at J, with 11 bases in the middle. The CDR3 extends over 15 amino acids. Germline CDR1 and CDR2: SNHLY and FYNNEI. In DNA, the CDR3 is TGTGCCAGCAGTGAAATTCCCATTCAGAACACTGAAGCTTTCTTT. It yields the protein CASSEIPIQNTEAFF.

The V call is TRBV25-1, the J call TRBJ1-6; 8 nucleotides line up with TRBD1. Looked up from germline, CDR1 is MGHDK and CDR2 is SYGVNS. This CDR3 comprises 14 residues. After removal of 2 bases from V and 8 bases from J, the junction contained 2 bases not matched to a gene. The CDR3 reads CASSEARGHSPLHF. DNA of the CDR3: TGTGCCAGCAGTGAAGCCAGGGGGCATTCACCCCTCCACTTT.

The chain recombines TRBV18 with TRBJ2-7, with a weak D call TRBD2 (5 bases). The CDR3 extends over 14 amino acids. The V gene lost 6 bases and the J gene lost 4 bases, with 16 bases spanning the gap. Germline CDR1 is KGHSH and CDR2 is LQKENI. Written as DNA, the CDR3 is TGTGCCAGCTCTTCTCAGAGGGCCGTTTACGAGCAGTACTTC. Its translation is CASSSQRAVYEQYF.

This chain links TRBV27 with TRBJ1-6; 8 bases are shared with TRBD1. CDR1 and CDR2 from the germline V gene are MNHEY and SMNVEV (reference sequence). J gave up 7 bases and V 4 bases, and 9 bases lay outside the gene matches. This CDR3 has 16 amino acids. For the CDR3, the DNA is TGTGCCAGCAGTTGGCGACAGGGGATGTTGAATTCACCCCTCCACTTT. It yields the protein CASSWRQGMLNSPLHF.

The J gene is TRBJ1-2, the V gene TRBV6-5, with TRBD1 identical over 8 bases. The length of the CDR3 is 15 residues. CDR1 and CDR2 (germline): MNHEY, SVGAGI. The trim removed 4 bases at V and 4 bases at J, leaving 8 bases unmatched. The CDR3 loop is CASSSQGGETYGYTF. CDR3 in DNA: TGTGCCAGCAGTTCACAGGGGGGGGAGACCTATGGCTACACCTTC.

The V and J genes are TRBV18 and TRBJ2-7; perhaps TRBD1 as D (6 bases). Looked up from germline, CDR1 is KGHSH and CDR2 is LQKENI. V was clipped by 4 bases and J by 3 bases, with 13 bases between them. The length of the CDR3 is 14 residues. CDR3 bases: TGTGCCAGCTCACTGGGGGCACAGGGCTACGAGCAGTACTTC. Translated: CASSLGAQGYEQYF. Supplemented by reference TRBV18 and TRBJ2-7, the full variable domain reads NAGVMQNPRHLVRRRGQEARLRCSPMKGHSHVYWYRQLPEEGLKFMVYLQKENIIDESGMPKERFSAEFPKEGPSILRIQQVVRGDSAAYFCASSLGAQGYEQYFGPGTRLTVT.

The chain couples TRBV5-4 to TRBJ1-2; D unclear. Trimming stripped 3 bases from V and 4 bases from J, with 13 bases between. This CDR3 is 14 amino acids long. Germline V gene data show CDR1 as SGHNT and CDR2 as YYREEE (reference sequence). CDR3 loop: CASSYREGAYGYTF. For the CDR3, the DNA is TGTGCCAGCAGCTACCGTGAGGGTGCCTATGGCTACACCTTC.

The chain has TRBV4-2 and TRBJ2-7; tentative D call: TRBD2 (6 bases). CDR1 LGHNA and CDR2 YNFKEQ come from the germline V gene. This CDR3 is built from 14 residues. V gave up 4 bases and J gave up 4 bases, with 14 bases separating them. The CDR3 sequence: CASSRSGGAYEQYF. The CDR3 bases are TGTGCCAGCAGCCGGTCCGGAGGGGCGTACGAGCAGTACTTC.

The V gene is TRBV2, the J gene TRBJ1-1; no reliable D call. Trimming removed 0 bases from V and 6 bases from J, with 14 bases in between. CDR1 is SNHLY and CDR2 is FYNNEI in the germline V gene. CDR3 length equals 15 residues. CDR3 DNA: TGTGCCAGCAGTGAAGCGCTTCCTAGTGGATCTGAAGCTTTCTTT. Translation gives CASSEALPSGSEAFF.

Written as DNA, the CDR3 is TGTGCCAGCAATCACAGGGGGCGTTGGGGAATGAACACTGAAGCTTTCTTT. Amino acids: CASNHRGRWGMNTEAFF. The chain combines TRBV28 with TRBJ1-1, with 9 nucleotides matching TRBD1. This CDR3 contains 17 residues. The trim removed 7 bases at V and 0 bases at J, leaving 12 bases unmatched. In germline, CDR1 is MDHEN, CDR2 SYDVKM.

This rearrangement joins TRBV6-5 to TRBJ1-1, with TRBD1 identical over 12 bases. Germline V gene lookup returns CDR1 MNHEY and CDR2 SVGAGI. This CDR3 comprises 15 residues. Trimming cost V 6 bases and J 11 bases; bases outside gene matches: 13. This CDR3 is CASSAGQGAYLSAFF. In DNA form, the CDR3 reads TGTGCCAGCAGCGCGGGACAGGGGGCCTACCTTTCGGCTTTCTTT.